Each of the 23 T cell receptor beta chains below was sequenced from the same sample in a study of identical twins. TCRdb re-analysed the 5' RACE reads in MiXCR, keeping a single row per CDR3 protein. Here the sample spans 1.5 million to 2 million distinct CDR3 sequences, about 31% being singletons. The sample was cord blood. The receptors were sampled from a newborn girl in good health.

This clonotype was seen ten or more times. This chain uses TRBV10-3 with TRBJ2-7; D gene uncertain. The V end was cut by 3 bases, the J end by 0 bases, with 6 bases between. Germline CDR1 reads ENHRY; CDR2 reads SYGVKD. The CDR3 length is 13 residues. Written as DNA, the CDR3 is TGTGCCATCAGTGAACTTAGCTCCTACGAGCAGTACTTC. Translated, it gives CAISELSSYEQYF.

Points on this clonotype: With a much larger clone just one base away, this may be a read error. This chain links TRBV4-1 with TRBJ2-1; D call uncertain. Germline assignment: CDR1 MGHRA and CDR2 YSYEKL. The CDR3 runs 15 residues. The CDR3 region is CASSQEFRSYNGQFF. The CDR3, as DNA: TGCGCCAGCAGCCAGGAGTTCCGCTCCTACAATGGGCAGTTCTTC.

Only a few counts were recorded for this clonotype. V gene TRBV6-6 combines with J gene TRBJ2-3, with D hard to call. This CDR3 has 14 residues. V lost 0 bases and J 6 bases, leaving 10 bases between the germline ends. CDR1 and CDR2 from the germline V gene are MNHNY and SVGAGI (reference sequence). The CDR3 coding sequence is TGTGCCAGCAGTTACTCTAGTAAAGGGGATACGCAGTATTTT. Protein: CASSYSSKGDTQYF.

The CDR3: CASSLVASGVGEQFF. In nucleotides, the CDR3 is TGTGCCAGCAGCTTGGTTGCTAGCGGTGTAGGGGAGCAGTTCTTC. The V gene is TRBV7-2, the J gene TRBJ2-1, with 7 positions matching TRBD2. Germline trimming cut 3 bases from V and 10 bases from J; bases unmatched to any gene: 12. Looked up from germline, CDR1 is SGHTA and CDR2 is FQGNSA. This CDR3 region has 15 residues.

V and J are TRBV10-3 and TRBJ2-3; 8 positions match TRBD2. V lost 6 bases and J lost 2; bases outside the gene matches: 4. This CDR3 is 14 amino acids long. Germline CDR1 ENHRY, CDR2 SYGVKD. CDR3 DNA sequence: TGTGCCATCAGGGGACTAGAACCCACAGATACGCAGTATTTT. Translated: CAIRGLEPTDTQYF.

The chain links TRBV29-1 to TRBJ2-5; TRBD2 matches 14 bases. There are 14 residues in the CDR3. The germline CDR1 and CDR2 sequences are SQVTM and ANQGSEA. V was clipped by 4 bases and J by 11 bases; unmatched bases: 9. CDR3 sequence: CSVGTSGRRNEQYF. The DNA of the CDR3 is TGCAGCGTTGGGACTAGCGGGAGGAGGAATGAGCAGTACTTC.

This clonotype has only a few counts. J is TRBJ1-5 and V is TRBV12-5; D is unclear. From germline, CDR1 is LGHNT and CDR2 FRNRAP. V was clipped by 3 bases and J by 7 bases, with 7 bases between them. The CDR3 runs to 12 residues. The CDR3 here is CASGFPGQPQHF. CDR3 coding DNA: TGTGCTAGTGGTTTTCCCGGGCAGCCCCAGCATTTT.

V is TRBV5-1 and J is TRBJ1-1; the D is unclear. Germline V lookup: CDR1 SGHRS, CDR2 YFSETQ. The CDR3 runs 14 residues. Trimming removed 1 base at V and 8 bases at J, with 15 bases between. CDR3 region: CASSLRYPGSEAFF. The CDR3 DNA is TGCGCCAGCAGCTTGCGATACCCGGGATCAGAAGCTTTCTTT.

The chain joins TRBV6-6 to TRBJ2-3; 7 positions match TRBD2. CDR3 length equals 16 residues. Germline V gene sequence: CDR1 MNHNY, CDR2 SVGAGI (reference sequence). The J segment lost 3 bases and the V segment lost 5 bases, leaving 11 bases of the junction unmatched. The CDR3 loop is CASSRTGGPGTDTQYF. The CDR3 region has the DNA TGTGCCAGCAGTCGCACGGGGGGTCCGGGAACAGATACGCAGTATTTT.

This clonotype was picked up a small number of times. The CDR3 region is CASSQGSKTYEQYF. CDR3 DNA sequence: TGTGCCAGCAGCCAAGGTTCAAAAACCTACGAGCAGTACTTC. J is TRBJ2-7 and V is TRBV3-1; D is uncertain. Trimming cost V 1 base and J 2 bases, with 9 bases left between them. The germline V gene encodes CDR1 LGHDT and CDR2 YNNKEL (reference sequence). The CDR3 length is 14 residues.

The chain joins TRBV5-1 to TRBJ1-2; no definite D call. The CDR3 runs to 14 residues. Germline CDR1 and CDR2: SGHRS and YFSETQ. The V end was cut by 5 bases, the J end by 4 bases, with 15 bases between. This CDR3 is CASRPGYRSYGYTF. Here the CDR3 DNA reads TGCGCCAGCAGGCCCGGTTATCGAAGCTATGGCTACACCTTC.

The chain carries TRBV3-1 and TRBJ1-2; D is ambiguous. V lost 0 bases and J lost 4, with 15 bases in between. CDR3 length: 16 residues. The germline gives CDR1 LGHDT, CDR2 YNNKEL (reference sequence). Here the CDR3 reads CASSQEASWAFYGYTF. CDR3 nucleotides: TGTGCCAGCAGCCAAGAGGCCTCCTGGGCGTTCTATGGCTACACCTTC. Filled out from reference TRBV3-1 and TRBJ1-2, the complete variable domain reads DTAVSQTPKYLVTQMGNDKSIKCEQNLGHDTMYWYKQDSKKFLKIMFSYNNKELIINETVPNRFSPKSPDKAHLNLHINSLELGDSAVYFCASSQEASWAFYGYTFGSGTRLTVV.

This clonotype was seen only a few times. The chain links TRBV13 to TRBJ2-5, with a weak D call TRBD1 (5 bases). The V gene's germline CDR1 is PRHDT and CDR2 FYEKMQ (reference sequence). This CDR3 is built from 14 residues. Trimming took 1 base from V and 7 from J, leaving 13 bases between them. The DNA for the CDR3 is TGTGCCAGCAGCTTAGAGGACACCCTGGGGACCCAGTACTTC. This gives the protein CASSLEDTLGTQYF.

The V call is TRBV6-1, the J call TRBJ2-3; D possibly corresponds to TRBD1 (5 bases). The CDR3 loop spans 18 amino acids. CDR1 MNHNS and CDR2 SASEGT come from the germline V gene. V was pared by 0 bases and J by 1 base, with 17 bases between. The CDR3 DNA follows: TGTGCCAGCAGTGAAGCAGGTTTTTGGGGCGTCGGCACAGATACGCAGTATTTT. This sequence encodes CASSEAGFWGVGTDTQYF.

This clonotype was found a few times. The chain recombines TRBV5-5 with TRBJ2-7, with 7 bases aligning to TRBD1. From germline, CDR1 is SGHKS and CDR2 YYEKEE (reference sequence). Trimming at V came to 5 bases and at J to 1 base, leaving 9 bases not matched to a gene. This CDR3 has 15 residues. For the CDR3, the DNA is TGTGCCAGCAGTGCTAAACCGGGACAGTCCTACGAGCAGTACTTC. The encoded protein is CASSAKPGQSYEQYF.

The chain carries TRBV29-1 and TRBJ1-5; 7 bases match TRBD1. This CDR3 region has 13 residues. Trimming at V came to 5 bases and at J to 2 bases, leaving 3 bases not matched to a gene. From germline, CDR1 is SQVTM and CDR2 ANQGSEA. CDR3 region: CSVFTGGNQPQHF. In DNA form, the CDR3 reads TGCAGCGTTTTTACAGGGGGCAATCAGCCCCAGCATTTT. The full variable domain, its missing parts supplied by reference TRBV29-1 and TRBJ1-5, is SAVISQKPSRDICQRGTSLTIQCQVDSQVTMMFWYRQQPGQSLTLIATANQGSEATYESGFVIDKFPISRPNLTFSTLTVSNMSPEDSSIYLCSVFTGGNQPQHFGDGTRLSIL.

In its sample, this clonotype was seen a few times. The V and J genes are TRBV20-1 and TRBJ2-4; 9 bases are a match to TRBD1. The J call is in doubt because the DNA end fits TRBJ2-7 better. From germline, CDR1 is DFQATT and CDR2 SNEGSKA (reference sequence). The CDR3 consists of 14 residues. DNA of the CDR3: TGCAGTGCTAGAGGAAGGACAGGGGACTACGAGCAGTACTTC. This codes for CSARGRTGDYEQYF.

This clonotype was detected many times. This rearrangement joins TRBV27 to TRBJ2-7, with TRBD1 identical over 7 bases. Germline V lookup: CDR1 MNHEY, CDR2 SMNVEV (reference sequence). With 5 bases clipped from V and 2 bases from J, the junction kept 9 bases outside the gene matches. The CDR3 runs 15 residues. DNA for the CDR3: TGTGCCAGCAGTATAACCCAGGGGGTCGCCTACGAGCAGTACTTC. Translating it yields CASSITQGVAYEQYF.

V and J are TRBV5-7 and TRBJ2-1; 8 nucleotides line up with TRBD2. TRBV5-7 is annotated as an ORF whose role is uncertain. This CDR3 is 14 amino acids long. V shed 3 bases, J shed 6 bases, and the junction held 5 bases outside the gene matches. CDR3 sequence reads: CASSSRTSLNEQFF. The CDR3 DNA reads TGTGCCAGCAGCTCTCGGACTAGCCTCAATGAGCAGTTCTTC.

About this clonotype: This may arise from a read error, as a much more abundant clone is one base away. The gene calls are TRBV2 and TRBJ2-3; TRBD2 matches 15 bases. This CDR3 has 14 amino acids. Per germline, CDR1 SNHLY and CDR2 FYNNEI. For the CDR3, the DNA is TGTGCCGGCAGGACTAGCGGGAGGGCAGATACGCAGTATTTT. Translation: CAGRTSGRADTQYF.

Only a few counts were recorded for this clonotype. The CDR3 nucleotides are TGTGCCAGCAGTGGTACAGGGATCAGCAATCAGCCCCAGCATTTT. Translating gives CASSGTGISNQPQHF. V usage is TRBV2 and J usage is TRBJ1-5, with D maybe TRBD1 (6 bases). The V end was cut by 4 bases, the J end by 1 base, with 11 bases between. Germline V gene data show CDR1 as SNHLY and CDR2 as FYNNEI. This CDR3 is built from 15 residues.

V gene TRBV20-1 combines with J gene TRBJ2-1; TRBD2 matches 11 bases. V was pared by 2 bases and J by 0 bases, with 9 bases of the junction left unmatched. From germline, CDR1 is DFQATT and CDR2 SNEGSKA (reference sequence). There are 18 residues in the CDR3. CDR3 protein: CSARLGLAGGSSYNEQFF. Written as DNA, the CDR3 is TGCAGTGCTAGACTAGGGCTAGCGGGGGGCAGCTCCTACAATGAGCAGTTCTTC.

This clonotype is a singleton in its sample. This may stem from a read error, because a much larger clone lies one nucleotide away. A read error is likely, as this CDR3 ends without the conserved phenylalanine or tryptophan. CDR3 region: CASSPGQEYNEQFV. In DNA form, the CDR3 reads TGCGCCAGCAGCCCGGGACAAGAGTACAATGAGCAGTTCGTC. The chain is built from TRBV5-1 and TRBJ2-1, with D possibly TRBD1 on 6 matching bases. CDR3 length equals 14 residues. Germline V gene data show CDR1 as SGHRS and CDR2 as YFSETQ. The ends were cut back, 4 bases at V and 4 bases at J, with 12 bases in the middle.